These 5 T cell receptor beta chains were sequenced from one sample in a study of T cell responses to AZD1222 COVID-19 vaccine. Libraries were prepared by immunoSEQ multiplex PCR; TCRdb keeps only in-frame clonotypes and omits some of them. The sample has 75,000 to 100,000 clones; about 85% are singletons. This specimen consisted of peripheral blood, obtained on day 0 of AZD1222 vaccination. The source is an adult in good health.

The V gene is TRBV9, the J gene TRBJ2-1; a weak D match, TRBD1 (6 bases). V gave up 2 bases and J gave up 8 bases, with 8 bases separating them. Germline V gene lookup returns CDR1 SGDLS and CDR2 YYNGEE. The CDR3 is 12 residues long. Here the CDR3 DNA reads TGTGCCAGCAGCGTTTACAGGGATGAGCAGTTCTTC. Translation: CASSVYRDEQFF.

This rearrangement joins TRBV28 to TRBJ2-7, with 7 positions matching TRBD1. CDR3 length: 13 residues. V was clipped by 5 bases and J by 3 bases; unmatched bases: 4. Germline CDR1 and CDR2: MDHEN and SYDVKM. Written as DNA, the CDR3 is TGTGCCAGCAGTCCGGGACAGAACTACGAGCAGTACTTC. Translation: CASSPGQNYEQYF.

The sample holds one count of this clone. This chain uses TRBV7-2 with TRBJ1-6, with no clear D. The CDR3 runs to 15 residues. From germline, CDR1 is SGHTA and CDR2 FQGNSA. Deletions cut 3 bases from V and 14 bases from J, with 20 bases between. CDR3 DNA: TGTGCCAGCAGCTTTCGGACTGGCAACACGGCGTCCCTCCACTTT. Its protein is CASSFRTGNTASLHF.

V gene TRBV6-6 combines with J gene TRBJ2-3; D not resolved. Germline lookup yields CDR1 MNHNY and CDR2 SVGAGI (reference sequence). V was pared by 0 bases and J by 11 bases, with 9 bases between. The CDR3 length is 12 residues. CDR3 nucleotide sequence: TGTGCCAGCAGTTACTCATCAGTGGGGCAGTATTTT. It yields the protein CASSYSSVGQYF.

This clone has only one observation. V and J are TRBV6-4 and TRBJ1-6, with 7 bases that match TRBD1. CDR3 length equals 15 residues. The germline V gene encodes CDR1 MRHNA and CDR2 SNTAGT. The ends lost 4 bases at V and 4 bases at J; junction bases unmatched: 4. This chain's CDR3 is CASSARDSYNSPLHF. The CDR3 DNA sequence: TGTGCCAGCAGTGCCCGGGACAGTTATAATTCACCCCTCCACTTT.